This TCR beta chain emerged from a study of T cell responses to AZD1222 COVID-19 vaccine. Across the study: Second-dose schedules of about 4 or about 12 weeks were combined.

Comment on this clone: Its antigen is still unknown. Mismatch with germline at one junction end may stem from a read error.

Study conclusions and caveats: Targets within unmutated variant regions were reportedly found for nearly half of spike-specific TCRs. White British people made up most donors, females outnumbered males, and clonal diversity was possibly underestimated.

Germline V gives CDR1 KGHDR, CDR2 SFDVKD. This CDR3 contains 18 residues. Here immunoSEQ multiplex PCR was the method, and the copy in TCRdb shows in-frame clones only, minus some. The table includes under 95,000 clones, about 92% detected once. This TCR derives from an adult in good health. The source was peripheral blood, collected on day 0 of AZD1222 vaccination. The rearrangement uses TRBV24-1 and TRBJ1-2, with TRBD1 matching over 7 bases. CDR3 region: CATSVTRDSNRDPYCYTF. In DNA, the CDR3 is TGTGCCACCAGTGTAACCCGGGACAGCAATCGAGACCCCTATTGCTACACCTTC.